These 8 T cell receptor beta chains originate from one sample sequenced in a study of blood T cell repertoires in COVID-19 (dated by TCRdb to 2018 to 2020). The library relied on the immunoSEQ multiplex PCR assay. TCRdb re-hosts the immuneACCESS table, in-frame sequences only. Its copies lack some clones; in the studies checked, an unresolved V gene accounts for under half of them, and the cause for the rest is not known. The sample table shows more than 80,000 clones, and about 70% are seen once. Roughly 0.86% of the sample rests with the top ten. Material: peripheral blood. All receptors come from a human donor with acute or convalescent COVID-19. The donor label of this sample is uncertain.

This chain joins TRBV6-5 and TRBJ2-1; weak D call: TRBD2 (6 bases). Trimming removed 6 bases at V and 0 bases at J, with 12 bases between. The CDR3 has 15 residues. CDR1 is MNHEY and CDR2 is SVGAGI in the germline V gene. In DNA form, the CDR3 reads TGTGCCAGCAGGGAGGGACCCTCCTCCTACAATGAGCAGTTCTTC. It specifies CASREGPSSYNEQFF.

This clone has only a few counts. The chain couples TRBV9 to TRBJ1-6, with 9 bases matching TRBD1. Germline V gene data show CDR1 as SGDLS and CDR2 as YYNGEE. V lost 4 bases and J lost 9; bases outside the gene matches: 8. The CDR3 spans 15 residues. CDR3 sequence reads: CASSRRGQGTSPLHF. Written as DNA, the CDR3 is TGTGCCAGCAGCAGACGGGGACAGGGAACTTCACCCCTCCACTTT. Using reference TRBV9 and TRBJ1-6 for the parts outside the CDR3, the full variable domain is DSGVTQTPKHLITATGQRVTLRCSPRSGDLSVYWYQQSLDQGLQFLIQYYNGEERAKGNILERFSAQQFPDLHSELNLSSLELGDSALYFCASSRRGQGTSPLHFGNGTRLTVT.

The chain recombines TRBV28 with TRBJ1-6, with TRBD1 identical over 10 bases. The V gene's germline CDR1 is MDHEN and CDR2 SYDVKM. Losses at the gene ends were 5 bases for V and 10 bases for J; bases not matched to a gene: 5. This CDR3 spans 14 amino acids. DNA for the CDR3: TGTGCCAGCAGTATGGGGACAGGGGAGTCACCCCTCCACTTT. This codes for CASSMGTGESPLHF.

The CDR3 nucleotides are TGTGCCAGCAGTCTACTCCGTTGGGAGACCCAGTACTTC. It specifies CASSLLRWETQYF. The rearrangement uses TRBV2 and TRBJ2-5; no reliable D call. Deletions cut 5 bases from V and 5 bases from J, with 12 bases between. The CDR3 runs to 13 residues. Germline loops: CDR1 SNHLY, CDR2 FYNNEI.

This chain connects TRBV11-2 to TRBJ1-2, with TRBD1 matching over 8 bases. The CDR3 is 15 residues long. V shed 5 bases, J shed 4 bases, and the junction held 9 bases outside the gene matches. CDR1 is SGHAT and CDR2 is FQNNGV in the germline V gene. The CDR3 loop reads CASSIRATGGYGYTF. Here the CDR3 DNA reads TGTGCCAGCAGCATCCGGGCCACAGGGGGCTATGGCTACACCTTC.

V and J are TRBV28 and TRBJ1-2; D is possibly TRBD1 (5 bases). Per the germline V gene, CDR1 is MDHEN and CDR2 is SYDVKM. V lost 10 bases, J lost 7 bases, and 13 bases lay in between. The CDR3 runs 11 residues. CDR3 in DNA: TGTGCCACGGGGGAGGGGCTTGGCTACACCTTC. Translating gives CATGEGLGYTF.

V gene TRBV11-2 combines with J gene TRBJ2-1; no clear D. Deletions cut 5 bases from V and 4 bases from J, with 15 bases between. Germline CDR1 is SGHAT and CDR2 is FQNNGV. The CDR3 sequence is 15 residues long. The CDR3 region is CASSLLASGYNEQFF. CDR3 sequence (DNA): TGTGCCAGCAGCCTCTTAGCCTCCGGGTACAATGAGCAGTTCTTC. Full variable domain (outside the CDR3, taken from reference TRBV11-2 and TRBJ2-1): EAGVAQSPRYKIIEKRQSVAFWCNPISGHATLYWYQQILGQGPKLLIQFQNNGVVDDSQLPKDRFSAERLKGVDSTLKIQPAKLEDSAVYLCASSLLASGYNEQFFGPGTRLTVL.

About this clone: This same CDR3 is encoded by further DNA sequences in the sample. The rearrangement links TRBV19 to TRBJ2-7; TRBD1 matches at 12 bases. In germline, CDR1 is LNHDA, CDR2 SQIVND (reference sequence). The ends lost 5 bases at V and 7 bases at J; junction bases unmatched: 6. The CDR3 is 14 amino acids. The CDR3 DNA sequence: TGTGCCAGTAGTCCGGGACAGGGGGCTAGGGAGCAGTACTTC. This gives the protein CASSPGQGAREQYF.